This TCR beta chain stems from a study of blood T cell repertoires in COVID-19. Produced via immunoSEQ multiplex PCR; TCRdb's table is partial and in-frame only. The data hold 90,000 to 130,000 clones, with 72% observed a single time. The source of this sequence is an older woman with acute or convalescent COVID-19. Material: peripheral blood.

CDR3 sequence: CASSEEVTEQGYGYTF. CDR3 nucleotide sequence: TGTGCCAGCAGTGAAGAAGTGACAGAACAGGGCTATGGCTACACCTTC. The chain joins TRBV6-1 to TRBJ1-2; the D gene is possibly TRBD1 (6 bases). Trimming removed 1 base at V and 4 bases at J, with 16 bases between. CDR1 and CDR2 (germline): MNHNS, SASEGT. There are 16 residues in the CDR3.